This TCR beta chain was sequenced in a study of T cells in Graves' hyperthyroidism and ophthalmopathy. The CDR3 covers 18 residues. CDR1 is DFQATT and CDR2 is SNEGSKA in the germline V gene (reference sequence). V gave up 2 bases and J gave up 0 bases, with 20 bases separating them. This clonotype has just a few counts. The target antigen is unknown. Overall study findings and caveats: Ophthalmopathy was separated from stable hyperthyroidism by a 13 V-J model.

TCR beta CDR3 regions were amplified from RNA transcripts. An initial round of RT-PCR targeting the TCR CDR3 relied on the HTBI primer set. One entry per CDR3 protein, called by TCRdb with MiXCR from the multiplex PCR reads. The repertoire holds about 640,000 distinct CDR3 sequences, with around 21% as singletons. This clonotype was sampled from a man younger than 40 with Graves' ophthalmopathy. The specimen sequenced was blood. The genes are TRBV20-1 and TRBJ1-5, with D possibly TRBD1 on 6 matching bases. CDR3 nucleotide sequence: TGCAGTGCTAGACCGGTGCGGGGAGGGGGGTATAGCAATCAGCCCCAGCATTTT. This translates into CSARPVRGGGYSNQPQHF.